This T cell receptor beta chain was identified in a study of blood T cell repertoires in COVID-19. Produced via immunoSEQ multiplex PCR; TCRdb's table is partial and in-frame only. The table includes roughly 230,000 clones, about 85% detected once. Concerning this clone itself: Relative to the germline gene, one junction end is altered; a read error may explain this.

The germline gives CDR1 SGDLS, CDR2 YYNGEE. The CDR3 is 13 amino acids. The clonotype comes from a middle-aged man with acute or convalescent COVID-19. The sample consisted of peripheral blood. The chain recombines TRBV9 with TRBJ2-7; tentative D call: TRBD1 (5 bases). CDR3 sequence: CASSVQGSHEQYF. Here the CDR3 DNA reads TGTGCCAGCAGCGTACAGGGCTCCCACGAGCAGTACTTC.